This passage covers 4 T cell receptor beta chains from one sample sequenced in a study of early T cells in non-severe SARS-CoV-2 infection. MiXCR, applied by TCRdb to the 5' RACE reads, yields one record per CDR3 protein. The sample lists around 63,000 distinct CDR3 sequences; approximately 13% were seen once. Material: whole blood. These receptors were collected from an adult who was a healthcare worker with PCR-confirmed SARS-CoV-2 infection or an uninfected control (not recorded which).

This clonotype was counted at least ten times. J is TRBJ2-5 and V is TRBV29-1; TRBD2 aligns across 12 bases. CDR3 length equals 15 residues. CDR1 and CDR2 from the germline V gene are SQVTM and ANQGSEA. The V and J ends lost 7 bases and 2 bases, in that order; junction bases with no gene match: 8. The CDR3: CSAVGLAGGQETQYF. DNA for the CDR3: TGCAGCGCCGTGGGGCTAGCGGGGGGGCAAGAGACCCAGTACTTC.

This chain connects TRBV13 to TRBJ2-1; 11 bases fit TRBD2. This CDR3 spans 16 amino acids. Germline V gene sequence: CDR1 PRHDT, CDR2 FYEKMQ (reference sequence). The J segment lost 7 bases and the V segment lost 5 bases, leaving 10 bases of the junction unmatched. CDR3 bases: TGTGCCAGCAGCGCCGGGACTAGCGGCCGAAATAATGAGCAGTTCTTC. This encodes CASSAGTSGRNNEQFF.

This chain connects TRBV29-1 to TRBJ2-5; maybe TRBD1 (5 bases). Germline loops: CDR1 SQVTM, CDR2 ANQGSEA. This CDR3 comprises 13 residues. Trimming removed 6 bases from V and 1 base from J, with 12 bases in between. The CDR3 sequence is CSVGTTVQETQYF. The CDR3 DNA follows: TGCAGCGTGGGTACGACAGTCCAAGAGACCCAGTACTTC.

This clonotype was seen many times. This chain connects TRBV4-3 to TRBJ2-3; a possible D gene is TRBD2 (5 bases). The CDR3 contains 15 residues. The V end was cut by 0 bases, the J end by 1 base, with 8 bases between. Germline CDR1 LGHNA, CDR2 YSLEER. Here the CDR3 reads CASSQDWTGTDTQYF. In DNA, the CDR3 is TGCGCCAGCAGCCAAGATTGGACTGGCACAGATACGCAGTATTTT.